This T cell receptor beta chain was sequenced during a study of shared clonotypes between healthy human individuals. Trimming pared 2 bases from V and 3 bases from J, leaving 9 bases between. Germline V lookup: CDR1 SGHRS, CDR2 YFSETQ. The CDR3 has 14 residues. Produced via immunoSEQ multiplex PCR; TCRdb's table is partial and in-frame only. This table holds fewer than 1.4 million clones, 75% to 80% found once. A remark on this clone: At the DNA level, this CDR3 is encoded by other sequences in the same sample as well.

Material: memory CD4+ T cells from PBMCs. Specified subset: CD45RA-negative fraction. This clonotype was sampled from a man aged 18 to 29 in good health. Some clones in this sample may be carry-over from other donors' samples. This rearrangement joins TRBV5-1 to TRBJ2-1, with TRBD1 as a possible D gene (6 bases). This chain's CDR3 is CASSLGQIYNEQFF. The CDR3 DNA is TGCGCCAGCAGCTTAGGACAGATCTACAATGAGCAGTTCTTC.